The clone carrying this TCR beta chain appeared once. As yet, its antigen is unknown. This record comes from a study of PD-1 blockade in classical Hodgkin lymphoma. Study observations and caveats: The causes of the repertoire differences, possibly disease activity or prior therapy, remain undefined. Whoever responded completely had baseline diversity much like that seen in newly diagnosed patients.

Method: immunoSEQ multiplex PCR; TCRdb's copy keeps in-frame clones and lacks some. The sample records roughly 45,000 clones, roughly 72% being singletons. Germline V gene sequence: CDR1 MNHEY, CDR2 SMNVEV (reference sequence). The CDR3 is 13 residues long. V lost 2 bases and J lost 5, with 9 bases in between. All patients experienced relapse after autologous stem cell transplantation, and brentuximab vedotin exposure was variable. The sequence was collected from a human donor with classical Hodgkin lymphoma. V usage is TRBV27 and J usage is TRBJ1-2; D not certain. Sample: peripheral blood mononuclear cells (PBMCs), taken before the second cycle of nivolumab. The CDR3 nucleotides are TGTGCCAGCAGTTTAAGTGGGCTTTATGGCTACACCTTC. Protein sequence: CASSLSGLYGYTF.